The source of this T cell receptor beta chain is a study of human T cells and chemical hapten exposure. Study summary: Weekly diphenylcyclopropenone doses were given to patients' scalps across the approximately 22-week study. Reading of the patch tests, which applied 0.01% DPC to the upper back, occurred at 6 days.

Within the library, unique molecular identifiers were attached to each individual cDNA molecule. The authors' processing: Between about 23,224 and 700,000 TCRs appeared in each sample, and the median stood at around 92,000. TCRdb re-called the RACE reads through MiXCR, storing one row per CDR3 protein. For this entry, the V and J calls and clone size follow TCRdb and not the study's own pipeline. The table has 95,000 to 150,000 distinct CDR3 sequences, roughly 14% seen once. This clonotype was picked up a small number of times. V was shortened by 1 base and J by 1 base, with 7 bases between the two germline ends. The CDR3 totals 14 residues. The sample's time point: pre-sensitization, week 0. Described treatment: therapeutic diphenylcyclopropenone sensitization with weekly scalp DPC.

This sample comprised whole blood, obtained in connection with sensitization to the hapten diphenylcyclopropenone (DPC). The clonotype originates from a woman in her late teens or twenties with alopecia areata. Some clones in this sample may be carry-over from other donors' samples. J is TRBJ1-1 and V is TRBV12-3 or TRBV12-4; D unresolved. The CDR3 reads CASSLGTRNTEAFF. The CDR3 DNA sequence: TGTGCCAGCAGTTTAGGGACTCGGAACACTGAAGCTTTCTTT.